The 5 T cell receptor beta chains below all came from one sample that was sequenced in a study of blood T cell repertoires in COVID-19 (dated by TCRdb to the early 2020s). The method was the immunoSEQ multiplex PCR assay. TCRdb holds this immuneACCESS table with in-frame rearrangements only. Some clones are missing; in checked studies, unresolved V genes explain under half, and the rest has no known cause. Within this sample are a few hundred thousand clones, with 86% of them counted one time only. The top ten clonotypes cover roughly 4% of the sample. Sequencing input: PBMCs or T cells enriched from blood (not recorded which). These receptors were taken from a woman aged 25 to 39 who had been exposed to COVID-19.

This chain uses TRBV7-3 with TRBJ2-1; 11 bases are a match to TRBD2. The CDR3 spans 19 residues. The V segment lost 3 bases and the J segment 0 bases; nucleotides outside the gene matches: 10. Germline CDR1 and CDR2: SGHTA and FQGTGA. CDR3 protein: CASSLVAGGPPSSYNEQFF. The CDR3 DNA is TGTGCCAGCAGCTTGGTAGCGGGGGGGCCACCGAGCTCCTACAATGAGCAGTTCTTC.

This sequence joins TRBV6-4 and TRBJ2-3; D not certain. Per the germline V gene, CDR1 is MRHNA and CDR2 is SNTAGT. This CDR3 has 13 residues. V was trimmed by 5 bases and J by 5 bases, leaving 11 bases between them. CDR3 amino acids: CASSYTPKDTQYF. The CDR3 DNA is TGTGCCAGCAGTTACACCCCCAAAGATACGCAGTATTTT.

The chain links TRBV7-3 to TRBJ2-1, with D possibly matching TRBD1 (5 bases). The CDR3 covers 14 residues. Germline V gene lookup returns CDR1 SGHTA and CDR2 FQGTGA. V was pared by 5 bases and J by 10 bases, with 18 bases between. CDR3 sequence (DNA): TGTGCCAGCAGCCCCCAACAAGGGGAACGCGAGCAGTTCTTC. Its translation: CASSPQQGEREQFF. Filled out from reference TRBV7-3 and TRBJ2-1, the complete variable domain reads GAGVSQTPSNKVTEKGKYVELRCDPISGHTALYWYRQSLGQGPEFLIYFQGTGAADDSGLPNDRFFAVRPEGSVSTLKIQRTERGDSAVYLCASSPQQGEREQFFGPGTRLTVL.

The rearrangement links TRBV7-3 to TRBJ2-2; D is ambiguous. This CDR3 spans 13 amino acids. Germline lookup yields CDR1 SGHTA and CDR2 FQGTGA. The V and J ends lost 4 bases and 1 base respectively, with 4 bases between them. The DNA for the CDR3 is TGTGCCAGCAGCTCAGGGAACACCGGGGAGCTGTTTTTT. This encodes CASSSGNTGELFF.

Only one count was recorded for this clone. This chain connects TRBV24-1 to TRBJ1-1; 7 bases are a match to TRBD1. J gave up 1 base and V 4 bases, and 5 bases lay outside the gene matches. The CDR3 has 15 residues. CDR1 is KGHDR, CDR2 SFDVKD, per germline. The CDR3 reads CATSDPRQGNTEAFF. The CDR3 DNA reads TGTGCCACCAGTGACCCGCGACAGGGGAACACTGAAGCTTTCTTT.